This TCR beta chain was recorded in a study of cytomegalovirus exposure and HLA in healthy donors. General observations from the study: Among TCR sequences, most were rare, though some public TCRs appeared in many donors.

About this clone itself: The antigen is not known.

PCR was performed using 60 Vbeta and 13 Jbeta primers. Repertoires were generated with immunoSEQ multiplex PCR, while TCRdb's copy carries only in-frame clones and drops some. This repertoire includes 75,000 to 95,000 clones. Germline loops: CDR1 SEHNR, CDR2 FQNEAQ (reference sequence). V was pared by 5 bases and J by 3 bases, with 14 bases between. The CDR3 consists of 14 residues. Sequenced: PBMCs. The source is a young man in good health and CMV-seronegative. The V call is TRBV7-9, the J call TRBJ2-7; D might be TRBD1 or TRBD2, each matching 6 bases. The CDR3 reads CASSVGGSGYEQYF. CDR3 nucleotides: TGTGCCAGCAGCGTAGGGGGTAGCGGCTACGAGCAGTACTTC.